The 10 T cell receptor beta chains below were found in one sample sequenced in a study of T cell changes during pregnancy in multiple sclerosis (dated 2019 in TCRdb). Library creation used the immunoSEQ multiplex PCR assay. TCRdb carries this immuneACCESS record with in-frame sequences only. Its versions omit some clonotypes, under half of them owing to an unresolved V gene in the studies checked, with the rest unexplained. The sample table contains 75,000 to 95,000 clones; only one count was recorded for 80% to 95% of them. The ten most abundant clones make up 1.5% of the sample. The material was peripheral blood, obtained in the first trimester of pregnancy. Receptors were obtained from a female donor with multiple sclerosis, enrolled in a pregnancy study.

CDR3 nucleotide sequence: TGCAGCGTTGAAGGAGGGACAGGGGTGGGCTACACCTTC. This encodes CSVEGGTGVGYTF. V usage is TRBV29-1 and J usage is TRBJ1-2, with 10 bases aligning to TRBD1. V trimming: 1 base; J trimming: 8 bases; junction bases outside the gene matches: 4. The germline gives CDR1 SQVTM, CDR2 ANQGSEA. The CDR3 has 13 amino acids.

V and J are TRBV15 and TRBJ2-2; TRBD1 matches at 8 bases. The germline V gene has CDR1 LNHNV and CDR2 YYDKDF (reference sequence). This CDR3 spans 17 amino acids. With 1 base clipped from V and 2 bases from J, the junction kept 6 bases outside the gene matches. CDR3 region: CATSRARTGINTGELFF. The DNA for the CDR3 is TGTGCCACCAGCAGAGCGAGGACAGGGATTAACACCGGGGAGCTGTTTTTT.

The CDR3 DNA follows: TGTGCCAGCAGCTTATATATCGGGAGGCTCCAAGAGACCCAGTACTTC. It is translated as CASSLYIGRLQETQYF. The gene calls are TRBV7-9 and TRBJ2-5, with 7 bases identical to TRBD2. The CDR3 has 16 amino acids. Unmatched junction bases numbered 7, after V lost 2 bases and J lost 1 base. The germline gives CDR1 SEHNR, CDR2 FQNEAQ (reference sequence).

The chain joins TRBV27 to TRBJ2-3, with 7 bases lining up with TRBD1. V dropped 6 bases and J dropped 8; count of bases not matched to a gene: 11. The CDR3 covers 14 residues. Germline loops: CDR1 MNHEY, CDR2 SMNVEV (reference sequence). CDR3 coding DNA: TGTGCCAGCAGACAGGGGCCCGGGAAGGGTACGCAGTATTTT. It translates to CASRQGPGKGTQYF.

V and J are TRBV9 and TRBJ2-7; 7 nucleotides align to TRBD2. There are 15 residues in the CDR3. Per germline, CDR1 SGDLS and CDR2 YYNGEE. V trimming: 0 bases; J trimming: 0 bases; junction bases outside the gene matches: 3. The CDR3 DNA reads TGTGCCAGCAGCGTAGCTAGCGGACCCTCCTACGAGCAGTACTTC. The encoded protein is CASSVASGPSYEQYF.

The chain links TRBV7-9 to TRBJ2-1, with D perhaps matching TRBD2 (5 bases). The CDR3 spans 15 residues. Deletions cut 1 base from V and 3 bases from J, with 10 bases between. Germline CDR1 and CDR2: SEHNR and FQNEAQ (reference sequence). DNA of the CDR3: TGTGCCAGCAGCTTAGGAGGGCTGGACTACAATGAGCAGTTCTTC. It is translated as CASSLGGLDYNEQFF.

J is TRBJ1-2 and V is TRBV4-1; D remains ambiguous. This CDR3 spans 14 amino acids. The germline V gene encodes CDR1 MGHRA and CDR2 YSYEKL. Trimming took 0 bases from V and 6 from J, leaving 11 bases between them. The CDR3 coding sequence is TGCGCCAGCAGCCAAGAGGAGGGTTTTGATGGCTACACCTTC. Residues: CASSQEEGFDGYTF.

The rearrangement joins TRBV19 to TRBJ1-2; 11 bases are shared with TRBD1. The V gene's germline CDR1 is LNHDA and CDR2 SQIVND (reference sequence). CDR3 length equals 13 residues. V trimming: 7 bases; J trimming: 6 bases; junction bases outside the gene matches: 4. CDR3 residues: CASKPGQGDGYTF. CDR3 bases: TGTGCCAGTAAGCCGGGACAGGGGGATGGCTACACCTTC.

V and J are TRBV5-1 and TRBJ2-7, with TRBD2 matching over 12 bases. The CDR3 loop spans 16 amino acids. Unmatched junction bases numbered 5, after V lost 0 bases and J lost 4 bases. Looked up from germline, CDR1 is SGHRS and CDR2 is YFSETQ. The CDR3 region is CASSLGLAGVVYEQYF. In DNA, the CDR3 is TGCGCCAGCAGCTTGGGACTAGCGGGAGTAGTGTACGAGCAGTACTTC.

V gene TRBV7-2 combines with J gene TRBJ2-1; 7 bases align to TRBD2. CDR3 length equals 14 residues. V gave up 5 bases and J gave up 8 bases; unmatched junction bases: 9. Looked up from germline, CDR1 is SGHTA and CDR2 is FQGNSA. The CDR3 here is CASSRAGWRDEQFF. For the CDR3, the DNA is TGTGCCAGCAGCCGAGCGGGATGGCGGGATGAGCAGTTCTTC.